These 22 T cell receptor beta chains were sequenced from one sample in a study of shared clonotypes between healthy human individuals. This table comes from immunoSEQ multiplex PCR, and its TCRdb copy is limited to in-frame clones, with some not included. The sample carries approximately 350,000 clones, about 97% recorded once. Input material: memory CD8+ T cells sorted from blood. The subset is: CD45RO+ cells pooled with CCR7-negative TemRA cells. These receptors were collected from a man in his thirties or forties in good health.

V and J are TRBV27 and TRBJ2-7; D is undetermined. The CDR3 contains 14 residues. Trimming cost V 3 bases and J 1 base, with 10 bases left between them. Germline-derived CDR1 and CDR2 are MNHEY and SMNVEV (reference sequence). The DNA of the CDR3 is TGTGCCAGCAGTTTGTCCGGGCCATCCTACGAGCAGTACTTC. Its protein is CASSLSGPSYEQYF.

This clone was seen once. V is TRBV7-9 and J is TRBJ2-7; D gene uncertain. Per germline, CDR1 SEHNR and CDR2 FQNEAQ (reference sequence). The germline V and J ends were trimmed by 3 bases and 4 bases, with 13 bases remaining between them. The CDR3 contains 14 residues. The CDR3 region has the DNA TGTGCCAGCAGCTTTCGTGTAGAAGTATACGAGCAGTACTTC. This sequence encodes CASSFRVEVYEQYF.

The chain combines TRBV6-1 with TRBJ1-5; the D is unclear. V lost 0 bases, J lost 6 bases, and 15 bases lay in between. From germline, CDR1 is MNHNS and CDR2 SASEGT. The length of the CDR3 is 16 residues. The CDR3 spells CASSEASGVRGQPQHF. The CDR3 DNA reads as TGTGCCAGCAGTGAAGCTTCTGGGGTGAGAGGTCAGCCCCAGCATTTT.

This rearrangement joins TRBV18 to TRBJ2-1; D uncertain. The CDR3 runs 14 residues. The V gene's germline CDR1 is KGHSH and CDR2 LQKENI. Trimming cost V 5 bases and J 4 bases, with 12 bases left between them. The CDR3 spells CASSRLDVYNEQFF. In nucleotides, the CDR3 is TGTGCCAGCTCAAGGCTGGACGTTTACAATGAGCAGTTCTTC.

The genes are TRBV27 and TRBJ2-7; possibly TRBD2 for D (6 bases). The CDR3 consists of 15 residues. V lost 0 bases to trimming and J lost 3 bases, with 12 bases between them. Germline V gene lookup returns CDR1 MNHEY and CDR2 SMNVEV (reference sequence). The CDR3 region is CASSLSPRLVYEQYF. In DNA, the CDR3 is TGTGCCAGCAGTTTATCCCCCCGACTAGTCTACGAGCAGTACTTC.

The chain couples TRBV6-1 to TRBJ1-5; D is possibly TRBD1 (5 bases). The germline CDR1 and CDR2 sequences are MNHNS and SASEGT. V was shortened by 0 bases and J by 6 bases, with 15 bases between the two germline ends. The CDR3 contains 16 residues. Here the CDR3 DNA reads TGTGCCAGCAGTGAAGCGGTGTTAGGGACCGGTCAGCCCCAGCATTTT. Protein: CASSEAVLGTGQPQHF.

The chain employs TRBV18 and TRBJ2-1, with 15 bases fitting TRBD2. Germline V gives CDR1 KGHSH, CDR2 LQKENI. With V trimmed by 2 bases and J by 6 bases, 5 bases remained unmatched. The CDR3 is 17 amino acids. As DNA, the CDR3 is TGTGCCAGCTCACCAGCGGGACTAGCGGGAGGATTCAATGAGCAGTTCTTC. Its translation is CASSPAGLAGGFNEQFF.

The rearrangement links TRBV5-1 to TRBJ1-4; D may be TRBD1 (5 bases). The CDR3 runs 12 residues. The V and J ends lost 1 base and 8 bases respectively, with 6 bases between them. From germline, CDR1 is SGHRS and CDR2 YFSETQ. The CDR3 here is CASSLSGEKLFF. The CDR3 nucleotides are TGCGCCAGCAGCTTGTCAGGGGAAAAACTGTTTTTT.

This rearrangement joins TRBV5-6 to TRBJ1-1; 7 bases are a match to TRBD1. The germline V gene encodes CDR1 SGHDT and CDR2 YYEEEE. V was clipped by 0 bases and J by 1 base; unmatched bases: 3. The CDR3 loop spans 15 amino acids. DNA of the CDR3: TGTGCCAGCAGCTTGGTTGGGACAGCGAACACTGAAGCTTTCTTT. The encoded protein is CASSLVGTANTEAFF.

The J gene is TRBJ2-7, the V gene TRBV10-2; TRBD2 matches 8 bases. Germline lookup yields CDR1 WSHSY and CDR2 SAAADI. V gave up 3 bases and J gave up 3 bases; unmatched junction bases: 4. This CDR3 spans 14 amino acids. In DNA form, the CDR3 reads TGCGCCAGCAGTGAAATCGGGGGGGTCTACGAGCAGTACTTC. Protein: CASSEIGGVYEQYF.

J is TRBJ1-2 and V is TRBV30; unclear D gene. The CDR3 consists of 11 residues. CDR1 GTSNPN and CDR2 SVGIG come from the germline V gene (reference sequence). V was trimmed by 2 bases and J by 2 bases, leaving 3 bases between them. The CDR3 DNA follows: TGTGCCTGGAGTATGAACTATGGCTACACCTTC. This encodes CAWSMNYGYTF. The variable domain in full, completed from reference TRBV30 and TRBJ1-2, reads SQTIHQWPATLVQPVGSPLSLECTVEGTSNPNLYWYRQAAGRGLQLLFYSVGIGQISSEVPQNLSASRPQDRQFILSSKKLLLSDSGFYLCAWSMNYGYTFGSGTRLTVV.

The genes are TRBV6-6 and TRBJ1-4; 8 bases map to TRBD1. The trim removed 11 bases at V and 2 bases at J, leaving 4 bases unmatched. CDR1 and CDR2 (germline): MNHNY, SVGAGI (reference sequence). The CDR3 contains 13 residues. CDR3 bases: TGTGCCGGACGGACAGGGACTAATGAAAAACTGTTTTTT. Amino acid sequence: CAGRTGTNEKLFF.

The V call is TRBV28, the J call TRBJ2-1; 9 bases are a match to TRBD2. Trimming took 6 bases from V and 3 from J; bases not matched to a gene: 6. This CDR3 has 15 amino acids. Germline CDR1 and CDR2: MDHEN and SYDVKM. The CDR3 loop is CASRKTSGNYNEQFF. As DNA, the CDR3 is TGTGCCAGCAGGAAGACTAGCGGAAACTACAATGAGCAGTTCTTC.

CDR3 sequence (DNA): TGTGCCAGCAGTCCCAATTCACCCCTCCACTTT. It yields the protein CASSPNSPLHF. The genes are TRBV2 and TRBJ1-6; D not certain. The CDR3 sequence is 11 residues long. V was pared by 5 bases and J by 7 bases, with 3 bases between. The germline V gene encodes CDR1 SNHLY and CDR2 FYNNEI.

Here the CDR3 reads CATSEGWRVEQFF. The DNA of the CDR3 is TGTGCCACCAGCGAGGGGTGGCGGGTGGAGCAGTTCTTC. The rearrangement links TRBV15 to TRBJ2-1, with D perhaps given as TRBD1 or TRBD2 (5 bases each). Germline CDR1 and CDR2: LNHNV and YYDKDF (reference sequence). V gave up 5 bases and J gave up 10 bases, with 15 bases separating them. The CDR3 spans 13 residues.

V is TRBV2 and J is TRBJ2-3; no definite D call. Germline V gives CDR1 SNHLY, CDR2 FYNNEI. V lost 4 bases to trimming and J lost 2 bases, with 7 bases between them. This CDR3 is 13 amino acids long. CDR3 sequence (DNA): TGTGCCAGCAGTGGCCAGGCCACAGATACGCAGTATTTT. Its protein is CASSGQATDTQYF.

This chain joins TRBV19 and TRBJ2-7; weak D call: TRBD1 (6 bases). The CDR3 sequence is 14 residues long. CDR1 and CDR2 from the germline V gene are LNHDA and SQIVND (reference sequence). V was clipped by 4 bases and J by 0 bases, with 10 bases between them. The CDR3 reads CASSTQGSSYEQYF. CDR3 nucleotide sequence: TGTGCCAGTAGTACACAGGGAAGCTCCTACGAGCAGTACTTC.

This chain links TRBV28 with TRBJ1-2, with D possibly matching TRBD1 (6 bases). The CDR3 has 14 amino acids. V dropped 2 bases and J dropped 8 bases, with 15 bases sitting between them. Germline assignment: CDR1 MDHEN and CDR2 SYDVKM. The CDR3 reads CASSLGGRGYGYTF. The CDR3 coding sequence is TGTGCCAGCAGTTTAGGTGGCAGGGGATACGGCTACACCTTC.

This clone appeared once. The rearrangement joins TRBV28 to TRBJ1-5; possibly TRBD1 for D (6 bases). This CDR3 has 15 amino acids. V was clipped by 1 base and J by 5 bases, with 12 bases between them. Germline V gene data show CDR1 as MDHEN and CDR2 as SYDVKM. The CDR3 DNA follows: TGTGCCAGCAGTTTATCCGGGACACTACATCAGCCCCAGCATTTT. Protein product: CASSLSGTLHQPQHF.

The chain couples TRBV28 to TRBJ1-2; maybe TRBD1 (6 bases). The CDR3 totals 13 residues. Germline V gene data show CDR1 as MDHEN and CDR2 as SYDVKM. V lost 5 bases, J lost 9 bases, and 16 bases lay in between. Here the CDR3 reads CASSPSYRARYTF. As DNA, the CDR3 is TGTGCCAGCAGTCCCTCATACAGGGCACGCTACACCTTC.

The chain is built from TRBV10-2 and TRBJ2-1; D is tentatively TRBD1 or TRBD2 (5 bases each). The ends were cut back, 8 bases at V and 0 bases at J, with 11 bases in the middle. Germline values: CDR1 WSHSY, CDR2 SAAADI. CDR3 length: 14 residues. CDR3 coding DNA: TGCGCCAGCCGGGGCGGATTCTCCTACAATGAGCAGTTCTTC. Translating it yields CASRGGFSYNEQFF.

A word on this clone: The sample contains more than one DNA sequence encoding this CDR3. The rearrangement joins TRBV6-1 to TRBJ2-7; D might be TRBD2 (6 bases). Germline loops: CDR1 MNHNS, CDR2 SASEGT. Trimming took off 9 bases at V and 3 bases at J, with 21 bases between the two ends. The CDR3 runs to 15 residues. CDR3 in amino acids: CASKVLRDSNYEQYF. The CDR3 coding sequence is TGTGCCAGTAAGGTCCTAAGGGACTCCAACTACGAGCAGTACTTC.